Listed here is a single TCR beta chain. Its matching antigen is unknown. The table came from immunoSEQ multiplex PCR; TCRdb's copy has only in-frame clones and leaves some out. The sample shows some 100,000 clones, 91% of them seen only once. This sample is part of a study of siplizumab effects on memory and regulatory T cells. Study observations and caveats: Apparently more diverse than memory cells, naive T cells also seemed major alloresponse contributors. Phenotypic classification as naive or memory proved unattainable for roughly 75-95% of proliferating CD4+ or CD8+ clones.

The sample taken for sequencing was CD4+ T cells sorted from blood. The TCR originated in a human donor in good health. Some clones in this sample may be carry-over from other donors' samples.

CDR3 bases: TGTGCCAGTAGTAACCGGGACAGGGGGCATGGTGAAGCTTTCTTT. Translation: CASSNRDRGHGEAFF. The chain joins TRBV19 to TRBJ1-1, with 12 bases that match TRBD1. The V and J ends lost 4 bases and 7 bases, in that order; junction bases with no gene match: 7. The CDR3 loop spans 15 amino acids. Germline V gene data show CDR1 as LNHDA and CDR2 as SQIVND (reference sequence).